The T cell receptor (beta chain) described here comes from a study of identical twins. Study-level results: In beta out-of-frame sequences, the excess sharing between twins was weaker. For out-of-frame alpha sequences shared by twins, low generation probability was in excess.

Trimming at V came to 0 bases and at J to 3 bases, leaving 14 bases not matched to a gene. Germline V gene data show CDR1 as DFQATT and CDR2 as SNEGSKA (reference sequence). The CDR3 has 18 amino acids. Comment on this clonotype: Its antigen is unknown.

One entry per CDR3 protein results from TCRdb running MiXCR on the 5' RACE reads. This table holds some 270,000 distinct CDR3 sequences, around 8.3% found once. This sample was shared with a second study, whose subject was yellow fever vaccine responses in identical twins.

The receptor was isolated from a woman under 30 in good health. Sample: CD8+ T cells sorted from blood. The gene calls are TRBV20-1 and TRBJ2-3; 8 bases map to TRBD2. Here the CDR3 DNA reads TGCAGTGCTAGAGATCAGAATTCGGGAGGGCCGCGTACAGATACGCAGTATTTT. Encoded protein: CSARDQNSGGPRTDTQYF.